These T cell receptor beta chains were read from a single sample in a study of memory CD4+ T cells and cytomegalovirus serostatus. Clones were read by immunoSEQ multiplex PCR, and TCRdb kept only the in-frame ones, dropping some. The table has over 65,000 clones, approximately 80% seen once. The sample was memory CD4+ T cells from blood. Receptors were obtained from an adult in good health and CMV-seropositive. CDR3s include the opening cysteine and the closing phenylalanine or tryptophan. A D gene is named only where the DNA matches it firmly. Expanded clones get a size class; other rows say once, few or many, or leave the size out.

v_gene,j_gene,abundance,d_gene,CDR3nt,CDR3aa
TRBV5-1,TRBJ1-5,-,-,TGCGCCAGCAGCCTAGGGAGTAGCAATCAGCCCCAGCATTTT,CASSLGSSNQPQHF
TRBV6-5,TRBJ2-1,-,TRBD2,TGTGCCAGCAGTTACGGGACTAGCGGGAACAATGAGCAGTTCTTC,CASSYGTSGNNEQFF
TRBV29-1,TRBJ2-5,-,-,TGCAGCGTTGCACCCACAGGGATGTATGAGACCCAGTACTTC,CSVAPTGMYETQYF
TRBV10-3,TRBJ1-3,-,-,TGTGCCATCCGCCCGGACGACTCTGGAAACACCATATATTTT,CAIRPDDSGNTIYF
TRBV6-5,TRBJ2-2,-,-,TGTGCCAGCACTCCCATCGGCAGGGGAGGGAGGGAGCTGTTTTTT,CASTPIGRGGRELFF
TRBV29-1,TRBJ2-7,-,TRBD2,TGCAGCGTCCAAGGGGAGCGGGGCCGCTACGAGCAGTACTTC,CSVQGERGRYEQYF
TRBV7-3,TRBJ2-7,once,TRBD2,TGTGCCAGCAGCCAGTGGGGAGGGAGGGCCAACGAGCAGTACTTC,CASSQWGGRANEQYF
TRBV4-1,TRBJ1-1,few,-,TGCGCCAGCAGCCAAGTAGGAGGGTACGGTGAAGCTTTCTTT,CASSQVGGYGEAFF
TRBV28,TRBJ2-3,-,-,TGTGCCAGCAGTTTAGGTCAGGTCCTACTAGCAGATACGCAGTATTTT,CASSLGQVLLADTQYF
TRBV28,TRBJ2-3,once,TRBD2,TGTGCCAGCAGCCTCCCAGGCGAGCGGGGGGCCGCAGATACGCAGTATTTT,CASSLPGERGAADTQYF
TRBV5-1,TRBJ2-3,few,-,TGCGCCAGCAGAGAAAGCGGCGCCAGAGGCGATACGCAGTATTTT,CASRESGARGDTQYF
TRBV7-9,TRBJ2-7,-,-,TGTGCCAGCAGCTCAGTTGACGGGACCCCACCCGAACTATCCTACGAGCAGTACTTC,CASSSVDGTPPELSYEQYF
TRBV19,TRBJ2-2,-,-,TGTGCCAGTAGTATGGAGGGGGGCGCGAACACCGGGGAGCTGTTTTTT,CASSMEGGANTGELFF
TRBV6-5,TRBJ1-1,-,-,TGTGCCAGTGGGGGCTCAGAAGCTTTCTTT,CASGGSEAFF
TRBV30,TRBJ1-3,once,-,TGTGCCTGGAGTGTAGGCTCTGGAAACACCATATATTTT,CAWSVGSGNTIYF
TRBV6-6,TRBJ2-7,-,-,TGTGCCAGCAAGCGGACGGATAGCGAGCAGTACTTC,CASKRTDSEQYF
TRBV7-6,TRBJ1-1,few,-,TGTGCCAGCAGCTTAGATCCTCACGGCACTGAAGCTTTCTTT,CASSLDPHGTEAFF
TRBV7-9,TRBJ1-1,few,-,TGTGCCAGCAGCTTAGCGCTGGTGGGGGGCGCGAGCCCTGAAGCTTTCTTT,CASSLALVGGASPEAFF
TRBV6-1,TRBJ1-1,-,-,TGTGCCAGCAGTTATAGGAATGAAGCTTTCTTT,CASSYRNEAFF
TRBV30,TRBJ2-1,-,TRBD2,TGTGCCTGGAGGGGAGGACTAGCATCACTCGATGAGCAGTTCTTC,CAWRGGLASLDEQFF
TRBV4-2,TRBJ2-2,-,-,TGTGCCAGCAGCCAAGAACAGGGAATGAACACCGGGGAGCTGTTTTTT,CASSQEQGMNTGELFF
TRBV20-1,TRBJ2-5,-,-,TGCAGTGCTAACCTGGAGACCCAGTACTTC,CSANLETQYF
TRBV5-1,TRBJ2-1,-,-,TGCGCCAGCAGCCCTTCTCCCGGGACGGGAACGGAGCAGTTCTTC,CASSPSPGTGTEQFF
TRBV7-9,TRBJ2-3,-,TRBD2,TGTGCCAGCAACCCCTGGGAGGGAGGGCCAGGAGATACGCAGTATTTT,CASNPWEGGPGDTQYF
TRBV4-1,TRBJ2-7,-,-,TGCGCCAGCAGCTTACAGACCTCTTCGCGGGTAAACTCCTACGAGCAGTACTTC,CASSLQTSSRVNSYEQYF